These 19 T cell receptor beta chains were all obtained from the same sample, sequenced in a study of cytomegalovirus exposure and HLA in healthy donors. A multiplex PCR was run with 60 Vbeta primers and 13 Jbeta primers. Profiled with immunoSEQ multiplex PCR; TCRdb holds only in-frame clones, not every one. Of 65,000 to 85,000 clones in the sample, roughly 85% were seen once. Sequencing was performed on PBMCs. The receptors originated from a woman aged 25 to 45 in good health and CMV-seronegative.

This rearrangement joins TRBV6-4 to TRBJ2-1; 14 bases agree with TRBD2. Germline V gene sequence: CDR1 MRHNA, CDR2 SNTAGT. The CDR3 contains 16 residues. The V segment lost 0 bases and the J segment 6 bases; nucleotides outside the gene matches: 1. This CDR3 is CASSDSGTSGSNEQFF. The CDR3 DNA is TGTGCCAGCAGTGACTCAGGGACTAGCGGGAGCAATGAGCAGTTCTTC.

The CDR3 spells CAISESVVSGTGTGELFF. CDR3 DNA sequence: TGTGCCATCAGTGAGTCGGTAGTTTCCGGGACAGGCACCGGGGAGCTGTTTTTT. The V and J genes are TRBV10-3 and TRBJ2-2, with 8 bases matching TRBD1. The CDR3 runs to 18 residues. CDR1 ENHRY and CDR2 SYGVKD come from the germline V gene. The V segment lost 0 bases and the J segment 4 bases; nucleotides outside the gene matches: 10.

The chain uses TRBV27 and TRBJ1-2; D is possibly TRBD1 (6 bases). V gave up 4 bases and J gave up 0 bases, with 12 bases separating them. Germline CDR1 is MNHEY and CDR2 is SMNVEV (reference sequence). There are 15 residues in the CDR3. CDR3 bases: TGTGCCAGCAGTTCACCCCAGGGGCCTAACTATGGCTACACCTTC. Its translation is CASSSPQGPNYGYTF.

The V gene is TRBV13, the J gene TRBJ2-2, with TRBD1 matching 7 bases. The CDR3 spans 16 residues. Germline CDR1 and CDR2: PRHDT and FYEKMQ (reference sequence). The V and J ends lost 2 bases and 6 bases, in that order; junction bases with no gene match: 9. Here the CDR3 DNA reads TGTGCCAGCAGCTTAAGAGTAGGGGGCGGTCCCGGGGAGCTGTTTTTT. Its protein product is CASSLRVGGGPGELFF.

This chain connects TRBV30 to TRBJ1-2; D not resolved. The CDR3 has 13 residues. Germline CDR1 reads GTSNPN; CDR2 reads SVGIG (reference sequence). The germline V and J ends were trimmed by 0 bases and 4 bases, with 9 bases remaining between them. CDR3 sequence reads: CAWSVGLSYGYTF. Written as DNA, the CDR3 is TGTGCCTGGAGTGTGGGCCTATCCTATGGCTACACCTTC.

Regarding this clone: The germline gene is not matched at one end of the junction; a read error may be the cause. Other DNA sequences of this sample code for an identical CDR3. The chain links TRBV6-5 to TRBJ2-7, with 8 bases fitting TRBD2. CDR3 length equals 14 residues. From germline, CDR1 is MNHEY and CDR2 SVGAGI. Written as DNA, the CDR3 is TGTGCCAGCAGTTACTCCGGGAGGGCGGACGAGCAATACTTC. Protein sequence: CASSYSGRADEQYF.

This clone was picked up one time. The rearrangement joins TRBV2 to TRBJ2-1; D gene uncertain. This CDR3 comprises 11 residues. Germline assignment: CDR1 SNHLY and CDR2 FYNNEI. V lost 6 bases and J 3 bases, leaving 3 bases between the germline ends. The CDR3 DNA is TGTGCCAGCAGGTACTACAATGAGCAGTTCTTC. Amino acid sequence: CASRYYNEQFF.

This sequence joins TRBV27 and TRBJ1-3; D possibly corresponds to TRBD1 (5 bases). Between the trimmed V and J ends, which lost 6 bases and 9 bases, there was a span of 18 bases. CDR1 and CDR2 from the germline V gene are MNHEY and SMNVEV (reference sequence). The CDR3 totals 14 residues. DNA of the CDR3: TGTGCCAGCAGGCCAAACGGGGGTTCGGCCACCATATATTTT. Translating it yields CASRPNGGSATIYF.

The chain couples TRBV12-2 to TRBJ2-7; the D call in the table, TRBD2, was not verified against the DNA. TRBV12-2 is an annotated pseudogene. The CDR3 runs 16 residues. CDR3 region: CASRTYYAYHSYEQYF. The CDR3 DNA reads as TGTGCAAGTCGCACCTACTACGCCTATCACTCCTACGAGCAGTACTTC.

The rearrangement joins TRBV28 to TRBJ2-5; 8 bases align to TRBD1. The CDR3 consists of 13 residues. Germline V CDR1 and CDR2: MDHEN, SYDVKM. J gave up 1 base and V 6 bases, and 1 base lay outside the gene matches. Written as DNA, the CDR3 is TGTGCCAGCAGGACAGGGGCCCAAGAGACCCAGTACTTC. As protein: CASRTGAQETQYF. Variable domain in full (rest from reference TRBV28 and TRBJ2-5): DVKVTQSSRYLVKRTGEKVFLECVQDMDHENMFWYRQDPGLGLRLIYFSYDVKMKEKGDIPEGYSVSREKKERFSLILESASTNQTSMYLCASRTGAQETQYFGPGTRLLVL.

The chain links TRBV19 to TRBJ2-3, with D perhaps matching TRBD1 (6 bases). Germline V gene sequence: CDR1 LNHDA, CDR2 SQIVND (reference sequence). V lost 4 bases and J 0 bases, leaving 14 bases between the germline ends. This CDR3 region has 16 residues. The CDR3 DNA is TGTGCCAGTAGTACCCCGGGACACGCTAGCACAGATACGCAGTATTTT. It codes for CASSTPGHASTDTQYF.

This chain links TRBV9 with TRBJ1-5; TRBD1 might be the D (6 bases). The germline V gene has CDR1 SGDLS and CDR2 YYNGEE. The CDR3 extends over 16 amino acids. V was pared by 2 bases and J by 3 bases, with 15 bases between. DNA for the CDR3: TGTGCCAGCAGCGTTGGTCCTGGGACACCCAATCAGCCCCAGCATTTT. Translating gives CASSVGPGTPNQPQHF.

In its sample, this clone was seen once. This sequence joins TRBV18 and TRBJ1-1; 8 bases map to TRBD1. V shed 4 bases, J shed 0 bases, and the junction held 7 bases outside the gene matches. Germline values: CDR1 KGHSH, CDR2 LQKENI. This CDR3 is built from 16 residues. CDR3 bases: TGTGCCAGCTCACTTACAGGGGGGGCCATGAACACTGAAGCTTTCTTT. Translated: CASSLTGGAMNTEAFF.

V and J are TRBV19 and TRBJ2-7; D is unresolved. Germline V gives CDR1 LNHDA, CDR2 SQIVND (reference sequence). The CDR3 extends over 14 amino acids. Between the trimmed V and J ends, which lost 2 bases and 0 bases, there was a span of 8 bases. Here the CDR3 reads CASSITSSSYEQYF. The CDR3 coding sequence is TGTGCCAGTAGTATAACATCAAGCTCCTACGAGCAGTACTTC.

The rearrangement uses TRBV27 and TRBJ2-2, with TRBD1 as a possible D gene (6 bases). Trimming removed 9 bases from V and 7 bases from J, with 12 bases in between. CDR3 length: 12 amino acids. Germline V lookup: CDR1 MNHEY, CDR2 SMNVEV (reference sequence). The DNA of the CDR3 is TGTGCCAGTGCTGGGGGCGGCGGGGAGCTGTTTTTT. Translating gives CASAGGGGELFF.

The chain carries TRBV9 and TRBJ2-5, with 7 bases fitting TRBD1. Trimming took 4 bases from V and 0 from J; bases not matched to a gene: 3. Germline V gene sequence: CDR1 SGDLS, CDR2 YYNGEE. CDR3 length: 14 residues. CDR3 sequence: CASSFGQDQETQYF. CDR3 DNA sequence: TGTGCCAGCAGCTTTGGACAGGACCAAGAGACCCAGTACTTC.

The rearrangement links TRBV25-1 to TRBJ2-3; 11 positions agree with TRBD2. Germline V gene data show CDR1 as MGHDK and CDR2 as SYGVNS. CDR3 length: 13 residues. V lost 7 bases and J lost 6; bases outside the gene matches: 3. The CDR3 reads CASKLAGVDTQYF. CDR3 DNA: TGTGCCAGCAAACTAGCGGGAGTGGATACGCAGTATTTT.

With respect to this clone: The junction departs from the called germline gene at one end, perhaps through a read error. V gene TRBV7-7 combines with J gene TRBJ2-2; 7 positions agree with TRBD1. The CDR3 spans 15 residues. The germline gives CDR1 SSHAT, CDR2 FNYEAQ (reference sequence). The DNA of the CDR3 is TGTGCTAGCAGCTATGACAGGGCGGGCACCGGGGAGCTGTTTTTT. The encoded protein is CASSYDRAGTGELFF.

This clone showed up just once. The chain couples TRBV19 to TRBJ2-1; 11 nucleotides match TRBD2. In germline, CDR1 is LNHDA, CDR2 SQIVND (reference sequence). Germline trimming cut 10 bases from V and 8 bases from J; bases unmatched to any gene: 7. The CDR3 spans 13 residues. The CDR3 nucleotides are TGTGCCACGGGACTAGCGGTAGGGGATGAGCAGTTCTTC. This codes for CATGLAVGDEQFF.